A single sample is the source of the 9 T cell receptor beta chains below, sequenced in a study of shared clonotypes between healthy human individuals. Naive CD8 cells lacked CD45RO and underwent positive selection for CCR7, leaving out terminally differentiated effector memory CD45RA+ cells. Sequenced by immunoSEQ multiplex PCR; TCRdb stores in-frame clones only, minus some. The top ten hold around 1.7% of the sample, which has about 2.1 million clones, 93% seen once. Sequenced material: naive CD8+ T cells from PBMCs. These receptors were collected from a man aged 18-30 years in good health. Some clones in this sample may be carry-over from other donors' samples.

This rearrangement joins TRBV11-2 to TRBJ1-1; 9 nucleotides agree with TRBD1. J gave up 4 bases and V 3 bases, and 6 bases lay outside the gene matches. The germline gives CDR1 SGHAT, CDR2 FQNNGV. The CDR3 has 15 residues. The CDR3 DNA reads as TGTGCCAGCAGCTTTCGACAGGGGGAGGCCACTGAAGCTTTCTTT. As protein: CASSFRQGEATEAFF. Full variable domain (outside the CDR3, taken from reference TRBV11-2 and TRBJ1-1): EAGVAQSPRYKIIEKRQSVAFWCNPISGHATLYWYQQILGQGPKLLIQFQNNGVVDDSQLPKDRFSAERLKGVDSTLKIQPAKLEDSAVYLCASSFRQGEATEAFFGQGTRLTVV.

J is TRBJ2-1 and V is TRBV27, with D tentatively TRBD1 (6 bases). The CDR3 contains 15 residues. Germline CDR1 MNHEY, CDR2 SMNVEV (reference sequence). Trimming removed 2 bases from V and 4 bases from J, with 12 bases in between. The DNA of the CDR3 is TGTGCCAGCAGTTTAGACAGGAGCCCTTACAATGAGCAGTTCTTC. Translation gives CASSLDRSPYNEQFF.

On this clone itself: The sample carries other DNA sequences with the same CDR3. The chain has TRBV27 and TRBJ2-1; 10 bases are shared with TRBD2. Germline CDR1 reads MNHEY; CDR2 reads SMNVEV (reference sequence). Trimming at V came to 8 bases and at J to 2 bases, leaving 3 bases not matched to a gene. The CDR3 loop spans 14 amino acids. CDR3 coding DNA: TGTGCCAGCTCTCTAGCGGGAGCCTACAATGAGCAGTTCTTC. Its protein is CASSLAGAYNEQFF.

The chain recombines TRBV6-1 with TRBJ2-7; D not resolved. The CDR3 sequence is 12 residues long. Trimming stripped 4 bases from V and 5 bases from J, with 9 bases between. Germline loops: CDR1 MNHNS, CDR2 SASEGT. CDR3 coding DNA: TGTGCCAGCAGTGCATCTCTACACGAGCAGTACTTC. This encodes CASSASLHEQYF.

The chain joins TRBV9 to TRBJ2-3; the D gene could be TRBD1 or TRBD2 (5 bases each). V was pared by 4 bases and J by 3 bases, with 12 bases between. Germline CDR1 SGDLS, CDR2 YYNGEE. The CDR3 sequence is 14 residues long. The CDR3 reads CASSPEGRTDTQYF. CDR3 in DNA: TGTGCCAGCAGCCCCGAGGGACGGACAGATACGCAGTATTTT. Full variable domain (rest looked up from reference TRBV9 and TRBJ2-3): DSGVTQTPKHLITATGQRVTLRCSPRSGDLSVYWYQQSLDQGLQFLIQYYNGEERAKGNILERFSAQQFPDLHSELNLSSLELGDSALYFCASSPEGRTDTQYFGPGTRLTVL.

The rearrangement joins TRBV7-2 to TRBJ2-1; no definite D call. V shed 5 bases and J shed 0 bases, with 14 bases lying between them. The CDR3 is 16 residues long. The germline gives CDR1 SGHTA, CDR2 FQGNSA. In DNA, the CDR3 is TGTGCCAGCAGCCACTTCAGTCGCTCCTCCTACAATGAGCAGTTCTTC. Translation: CASSHFSRSSYNEQFF.

The V gene is TRBV9, the J gene TRBJ1-4; D is unclear. CDR3 length: 15 amino acids. In germline, CDR1 is SGDLS, CDR2 YYNGEE. The germline V and J ends were trimmed by 4 bases and 0 bases, with 10 bases remaining between them. For the CDR3, the DNA is TGTGCCAGCAGCCCGCGGGCATCAACTAATGAAAAACTGTTTTTT. Its protein product is CASSPRASTNEKLFF.

The chain combines TRBV28 with TRBJ2-1; TRBD2 aligns across 11 bases. This CDR3 has 16 residues. J lost 4 bases, V lost 6 bases, and 8 bases had no gene match. Germline loops: CDR1 MDHEN, CDR2 SYDVKM. CDR3 loop: CASSNAGLAVYNEQFF. CDR3 DNA: TGTGCCAGCAGCAATGCGGGACTAGCGGTATACAATGAGCAGTTCTTC.

The V call is TRBV9, the J call TRBJ2-5, with a possible D match to TRBD2 (5 bases). Germline values: CDR1 SGDLS, CDR2 YYNGEE. The ends were cut back, 1 base at V and 5 bases at J, with 9 bases in the middle. The CDR3 length is 13 residues. CDR3 sequence reads: CASSVPERETQYF. The CDR3 DNA reads as TGTGCCAGCAGCGTACCGGAGCGGGAGACCCAGTACTTC.